This TCR beta chain was documented in a study of cytomegalovirus exposure and HLA in healthy donors. About the research overall: Among 150 million to 200 million T cells, an earlier analysis found roughly 120 million unique TCR beta sequences. Study-wide results and limits: Analyses of presence and absence presupposed an approximately uniform sequencing depth across donors.

Only a few counts were recorded for this clone. The antigen remains unidentified. This CDR3 contains 16 residues. CDR1 and CDR2 from the germline V gene are SGHTA and FQGNSA. Trimming stripped 5 bases from V and 4 bases from J, with 17 bases between. 60 Vbeta and 13 Jbeta primers were used in PCR. Method: immunoSEQ multiplex PCR; TCRdb's copy keeps in-frame clones and lacks some. The sample has about 140,000 clones; 70% to 85% are singletons. Material: PBMCs. The TCR originated in a woman in her thirties or forties in good health and CMV-seronegative. The rearrangement uses TRBV7-2 and TRBJ1-4; D possibly corresponds to TRBD1 (6 bases). The CDR3 sequence is CASSLGQWRFNEKLFF. In DNA, the CDR3 is TGTGCCAGCAGCCTTGGACAGTGGCGTTTTAATGAAAAACTGTTTTTT.